One T cell receptor (beta chain) is described in this entry. Its antigen is unidentified. This entry is derived from a study of T cells in Graves' hyperthyroidism and ophthalmopathy. Findings and limits, study-wide: Blood shared most expanded thyroid clonotypes above 0.001. Before onset, by a median of around 6.4 months, the model predicted ophthalmopathy. A 13 V-J model separated ophthalmopathy from stable hyperthyroidism.

The CDR3 is made up of 18 amino acids. Germline CDR1 is LNHDA and CDR2 is SQIVND (reference sequence). V was shortened by 3 bases and J by 0 bases, with 20 bases between the two germline ends. A Clinical Activity Score of at least 3, a NOSPECS grade of at least 4 and a duration under 3 months were recorded in the ophthalmopathy patients. Amplification of TCR beta CDR3 regions used RNA as the template. TCR CDR3 regions were first amplified by RT-PCR with HTBI primers. TCRdb recomputed calls from the multiplex PCR reads with MiXCR, one row per CDR3 protein. This sample has 200,000 to 300,000 distinct CDR3 sequences, with roughly 15% found just once.

The source material was blood. The chain has TRBV19 and TRBJ1-1; no clear D gene. The TCR originated in a young woman with Graves' ophthalmopathy. CDR3 residues: CASSIFAPPSIMNTEAFF. The CDR3 DNA follows: TGTGCCAGTAGTATTTTTGCGCCGCCAAGTATAATGAACACTGAAGCTTTCTTT.